These 16 T cell receptor beta chains share one sample of origin, sequenced in a study of CXCR3-negative and CXCR3-positive naive CD8 T cells. Broader study findings: CXCR3-negative naive cells had less hydrophobic TRB CDR3s than did CXCR3-positive naive cells.

No antigen is known for these receptors. Libraries were UMI-labeled 5' RACE TRB cDNA. TCRdb derives one entry per CDR3 protein from the 5' RACE reads, leaving out DNA. In all, the sample yields roughly 130,000 distinct CDR3 sequences. Material for sequencing was naive CXCR3+ CD8+ T cells from blood. Subset in this sample: CD45RO-CCR7+CD27+CD95- naive CD8+ T cells expressing CXCR3 (TNR3+). These receptors were taken from a human donor in good health. Some clones in this sample may be carry-over from other donors' samples.

This chain connects TRBV13 to TRBJ2-7. The CDR3 has 12 residues. Per the germline V gene, CDR1 is PRHDT and CDR2 is FYEKMQ (reference sequence). The CDR3 sequence is CASSLIMDEQYF.

The chain carries TRBV7-9 and TRBJ1-1. The germline CDR1 and CDR2 sequences are SEHNR and FQNEAQ (reference sequence). The CDR3 extends over 17 amino acids. The CDR3 sequence is CASSLGLGGGVNTEAFF.

This rearrangement joins TRBV29-1 to TRBJ1-1; TCRdb names TRBD1, which stays unverified in the absence of DNA. From germline, CDR1 is SQVTM and CDR2 ANQGSEA. The CDR3 runs to 13 residues. CDR3 amino acids: CSVRVTGSVWAFF.

The V call is TRBV5-1, the J call TRBJ1-1; with no DNA, the TCRdb D assignment of TRBD1 cannot be verified. Germline CDR1 reads SGHRS; CDR2 reads YFSETQ. The CDR3 loop spans 15 amino acids. The chain's CDR3 is CASSLAGATNTEAFF.

The chain is built from TRBV6-1 and TRBJ1-4; TCRdb's D call, TRBD1, is unchecked because there is no DNA. This CDR3 spans 15 amino acids. Germline CDR1 reads MNHNS; CDR2 reads SASEGT. CDR3 protein: CASSGQGSTNEKLFF.

The V gene is TRBV6-4, the J gene TRBJ2-1. This CDR3 region has 14 residues. Per the germline V gene, CDR1 is MRHNA and CDR2 is SNTAGT. Here the CDR3 reads CASSASEDGNEQFF.

The genes are TRBV7-3 and TRBJ2-7; without DNA, the TCRdb call of TRBD2 cannot be checked. The CDR3 runs to 15 residues. Germline CDR1 SGHTA, CDR2 FQGTGA. CDR3 loop: CASSFPERGSYEQYF.

This sequence joins TRBV7-2 and TRBJ1-2; absent DNA, TCRdb's TRBD1 call cannot be checked. Germline CDR1 is SGHTA and CDR2 is FQGNSA. The CDR3 spans 15 residues. The CDR3 loop reads CASSFYLTEDYGYTF.

The rearrangement joins TRBV7-9 to TRBJ2-3; lacking DNA, the TRBD1 call made by TCRdb goes unchecked. The CDR3 runs to 16 residues. CDR1 is SEHNR, CDR2 FQNEAQ, per germline (reference sequence). This CDR3 is CASSPSGGTHTDTQYF. Complete variable domain (other parts from reference TRBV7-9 and TRBJ2-3): DTGVSQNPRHKITKRGQNVTFRCDPISEHNRLYWYRQTLGQGPEFLTYFQNEAQLEKSRLLSDRFSAERPKGSFSTLEIQRTEQGDSAMYLCASSPSGGTHTDTQYFGPGTRLTVL.

The chain links TRBV28 to TRBJ2-3; TCRdb proposes TRBD2, but this gene call is untestable without DNA. Germline CDR1 MDHEN, CDR2 SYDVKM. The CDR3 runs to 15 residues. The CDR3 loop reads CASSLGLPSTDTQYF. Looking up the rest from reference TRBV28 and TRBJ2-3 gives the full variable domain: DVKVTQSSRYLVKRTGEKVFLECVQDMDHENMFWYRQDPGLGLRLIYFSYDVKMKEKGDIPEGYSVSREKKERFSLILESASTNQTSMYLCASSLGLPSTDTQYFGPGTRLTVL.

This chain links TRBV4-1 with TRBJ1-1; the TRBD1 assignment by TCRdb is unverifiable without DNA. The germline V gene encodes CDR1 MGHRA and CDR2 YSYEKL. The CDR3 is 14 amino acids. CDR3 sequence reads: CASSTRTGVPEAFF.

J is TRBJ2-2 and V is TRBV6-5; TCRdb names TRBD2, which stays unverified in the absence of DNA. This CDR3 is built from 16 residues. From germline, CDR1 is MNHEY and CDR2 SVGAGI. The CDR3 is CASSQQLAGVGGELFF.

The V gene is TRBV9, the J gene TRBJ2-7. CDR3 length: 13 amino acids. Germline V gives CDR1 SGDLS, CDR2 YYNGEE. CDR3 amino acids: CASSQSLDYEQYF.

The chain links TRBV23-1 to TRBJ2-3; TCRdb selects TRBD1, and the lack of DNA leaves this call unchecked. TRBV23-1 is an open reading frame, and its role is uncertain. CDR3 length: 17 amino acids. The CDR3 spells CASSPRGDGGPLYTQYF.

V gene TRBV7-2 combines with J gene TRBJ1-1. This CDR3 has 12 amino acids. From germline, CDR1 is SGHTA and CDR2 FQGNSA. CDR3 sequence reads: CASSLIAHEAFF. Together with reference TRBV7-2 and TRBJ1-1, the CDR3 gives the full variable domain: GAGVSQSPSNKVTEKGKDVELRCDPISGHTALYWYRQSLGQGLEFLIYFQGNSAPDKSGLPSDRFSAERTGGSVSTLTIQRTQQEDSAVYLCASSLIAHEAFFGQGTRLTVV.

V and J are TRBV6-5 and TRBJ2-6; TCRdb picks TRBD2, but there is no DNA to check that call. Looked up from germline, CDR1 is MNHEY and CDR2 is SVGAGI. This CDR3 region has 23 residues. The CDR3 here is CASSYQYTIPTSGIPTGANVLTF.